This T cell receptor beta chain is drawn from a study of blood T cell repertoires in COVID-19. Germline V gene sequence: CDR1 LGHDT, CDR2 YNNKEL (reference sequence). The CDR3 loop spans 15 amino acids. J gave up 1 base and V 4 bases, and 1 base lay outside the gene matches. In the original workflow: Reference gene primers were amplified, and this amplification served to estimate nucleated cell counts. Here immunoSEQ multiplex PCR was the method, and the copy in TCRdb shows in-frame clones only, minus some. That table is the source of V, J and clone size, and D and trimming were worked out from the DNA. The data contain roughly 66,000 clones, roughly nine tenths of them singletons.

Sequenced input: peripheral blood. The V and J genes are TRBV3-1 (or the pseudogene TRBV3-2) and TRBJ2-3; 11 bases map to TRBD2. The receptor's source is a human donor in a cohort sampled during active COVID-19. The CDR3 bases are TGTGCCAGCAGCCTAGCGGGGGGGCGCACAGATACGCAGTATTTT. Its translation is CASSLAGGRTDTQYF.